The next 11 T cell receptor beta chains were all read from a single sample in a study of blood T cell repertoires in COVID-19. Profiling relied on immunoSEQ multiplex PCR, and the TCRdb table lists in-frame clones only, not all of them. Seen here are some 300,000 clones, about nine tenths observed once, and the top ten hold under 8%. Sample: peripheral blood. The receptors here all came from a woman aged 30 to 39 who had recovered from COVID-19.

This clone was seen at least ten times. The rearrangement links TRBV6-2 or TRBV6-3 to TRBJ1-5; TRBD1 matches 10 bases. This CDR3 comprises 15 residues. Trimming removed 4 bases from V and 6 bases from J; junction bases left unmatched: 6. CDR1 and CDR2 from the germline V gene are MNHEY and SVGEGT. In nucleotides, the CDR3 is TGTGCCAGCAGTTGGGGGACAGGGGCGGGTCAGCCCCAGCATTTT. This gives the protein CASSWGTGAGQPQHF.

The chain combines TRBV6-5 with TRBJ2-4; tentatively, D is TRBD2 (5 bases). The CDR3 covers 15 residues. Trimming removed 0 bases from V and 6 bases from J, with 12 bases in between. CDR1 and CDR2 from the germline V gene are MNHEY and SVGAGI. The CDR3: CASSYSFGEGNIQYF. CDR3 DNA: TGTGCCAGCAGTTACTCCTTCGGAGAGGGAAACATTCAGTACTTC.

The chain carries TRBV19 and TRBJ2-3; TRBD2 might be the D (6 bases). CDR1 is LNHDA and CDR2 is SQIVND in the germline V gene (reference sequence). This CDR3 has 12 amino acids. Trimming removed 6 bases from V and 12 bases from J, with 16 bases in between. DNA of the CDR3: TGTGCCAGTAGCAATAGCGCGGGGCGTCAGTATTTT. Translated: CASSNSAGRQYF. Based on the CDR3 plus reference TRBV19 and TRBJ2-3, the full variable domain is DGGITQSPKYLFRKEGQNVTLSCEQNLNHDAMYWYRQDPGQGLRLIYYSQIVNDFQKGDIAEGYSVSREKKESFPLTVTSAQKNPTAFYLCASSNSAGRQYFGPGTRLTVL.

DNA for the CDR3: TGCGCCAGCAGCCGGGGACAGGGAAGATCGACTGAAGCTTTCTTT. Translated: CASSRGQGRSTEAFF. The gene calls are TRBV5-1 and TRBJ1-1; 9 bases map to TRBD1. The CDR3 totals 15 residues. The junction had 9 bases not matched to a gene; V was cut back by 4 bases and J by 5 bases. Germline V gene sequence: CDR1 SGHRS, CDR2 YFSETQ.

As to this clone: A junction end diverges from the germline sequence, so it may reflect a read error. The chain uses TRBV5-1 and TRBJ1-6; D ambiguous. Germline assignment: CDR1 SGHRS and CDR2 YFSETQ. The CDR3 length is 12 residues. The CDR3 region is CASSSFNSPLHF. CDR3 DNA: TGCGCCAGCAGCTCCTTTAATTCACCCCTCCACTTT. The full variable domain, its missing parts supplied by reference TRBV5-1 and TRBJ1-6, is KAGVTQTPRYLIKTRGQQVTLSCSPISGHRSVSWYQQTPGQGLQFLFEYFSETQRNKGNFPGRFSGRQFSNSRSEMNVSTLELGDSALYLCASSSFNSPLHFGNGTRLTVT.

This chain joins TRBV28 and TRBJ2-7; 9 positions agree with TRBD1. The trim removed 6 bases at V and 0 bases at J, leaving 12 bases unmatched. Per the germline V gene, CDR1 is MDHEN and CDR2 is SYDVKM. The CDR3 consists of 17 residues. The CDR3 loop reads CASRGPGTGTTSYEQYF. CDR3 DNA: TGTGCCAGCAGAGGTCCCGGGACAGGGACCACCTCCTACGAGCAGTACTTC.

The gene calls are TRBV15 and TRBJ2-7, with D uncertain. The germline V and J ends were trimmed by 0 bases and 2 bases, with 8 bases remaining between them. The CDR3 is 14 residues long. The germline V gene encodes CDR1 LNHNV and CDR2 YYDKDF (reference sequence). In DNA form, the CDR3 reads TGTGCCACCAGCAGAGATCTTGAGGCCTACGAGCAGTACTTC. It translates to CATSRDLEAYEQYF.

V is TRBV24-1 and J is TRBJ2-2, with 7 bases matching TRBD2. The CDR3 contains 19 residues. After removal of 3 bases from V and 6 bases from J, the junction contained 18 bases not matched to a gene. Germline CDR1 reads KGHDR; CDR2 reads SFDVKD. CDR3 in amino acids: CATSDDKGVWGGDPGELFF. The DNA of the CDR3 is TGTGCCACCAGTGATGATAAAGGAGTTTGGGGAGGGGACCCCGGGGAGCTGTTTTTT.

The chain's CDR3 is CASSLSVNTEAFF. CDR3 coding DNA: TGTGCCAGCAGCTTATCAGTGAACACTGAAGCTTTCTTT. V gene TRBV7-6 combines with J gene TRBJ1-1; D ambiguous. Germline V gives CDR1 SGHVS, CDR2 FNYEAQ. The CDR3 length is 13 residues. Trimming took 2 bases from V and 0 from J, leaving 4 bases between them.

The rearrangement uses TRBV3-1 (or the pseudogene TRBV3-2) and TRBJ2-2; D not certain. Germline V lookup: CDR1 LGHDT, CDR2 YNNKEL (reference sequence). The V and J ends lost 1 base and 4 bases respectively, with 7 bases between them. This CDR3 is built from 14 residues. The CDR3 DNA reads TGTGCCAGCAGCCAAGTTTGGCCCACCGGGGAGCTGTTTTTT. Translated, it gives CASSQVWPTGELFF.

The CDR3 is CASRSVSGYGYTF. CDR3 nucleotide sequence: TGTGCCAGCAGATCTGTGTCGGGCTATGGCTACACCTTC. The V gene is TRBV6-5, the J gene TRBJ1-2; the D is unclear. The CDR3 runs 13 residues. V shed 6 bases and J shed 4 bases, with 12 bases lying between them. Germline V gene sequence: CDR1 MNHEY, CDR2 SVGAGI.